This TCR beta chain was sequenced for a study of cytomegalovirus exposure and HLA in healthy donors. Per the germline V gene, CDR1 is SGDLS and CDR2 is YYNGEE. This CDR3 is 16 amino acids long. Sequencing used immunoSEQ multiplex PCR; TCRdb keeps in-frame clones, though not all of them. The sample lists tens of thousands of clones; approximately 95% were seen once. Note on this clone: The junction differs from germline at one of its ends, possibly a read error.

V usage is TRBV9 and J usage is TRBJ2-1, with 10 bases identical to TRBD2. Sequences were obtained from PBMCs. This TCR was recovered from a man between 18 and 29 years old in good health and CMV-seropositive. CDR3 sequence: CASSVELAGGDNEQFF. Written as DNA, the CDR3 is TGTGCCAGCAGTGTAGAGTTAGCGGGAGGAGACAATGAGCAGTTCTTC.